This TCR beta chain is from a study of cytomegalovirus exposure and HLA in healthy donors. Study context: Unique TCRs numbering 75 million to 95 million, obtained from HLA-typed donors, made up an early data release.

Researchers ran the PCR with 60 Vbeta and 13 Jbeta primers. The data were produced by immunoSEQ multiplex PCR, yet TCRdb's version contains in-frame clones alone and is incomplete. The sample lists 150,000 to 250,000 clones, 85% occurring once. V was clipped by 6 bases and J by 8 bases; unmatched bases: 14. Germline V gives CDR1 MNHNS, CDR2 SASEGT. The CDR3 has 15 amino acids. Only a few counts were recorded for this clone. Its antigen is as yet unknown. Findings and limits, study-wide: Certain sequence variants were highly shared and formed a cluster, and this cluster was likely a sequencing artifact. Later, an analysis found that common viral pathogens appeared to be linked with several of the most significant clusters.

The sample consisted of PBMCs. The V call is TRBV6-1, the J call TRBJ1-2, with 8 bases that match TRBD1. This clonotype was obtained from a woman aged 45 to 65 in good health and CMV-seronegative. The CDR3 coding sequence is TGTGCCAGCAGCGCCGGACAGGGTCGGCGCGAAGGCTACACCTTC. Its translation: CASSAGQGRREGYTF.